This record concerns one T cell receptor (beta chain) sequence. The target antigen is unknown. The sample belongs to a study of shared clonotypes between healthy human individuals. The CDR3 extends over 16 amino acids. Trimming pared 4 bases from V and 0 bases from J, leaving 13 bases between. Germline V CDR1 and CDR2: SGHRS, YFSETQ. TCRdb keeps only in-frame clones here, not all; method: immunoSEQ multiplex PCR. The table has about 470,000 clones, roughly 77% seen once. Study-wide results and caveats: The researchers took only blood, and tissue repertoires probably look different.

This TCR came from a middle-aged woman in good health. Some clones in this sample may be carry-over from other donors' samples. The sample comprised PBMCs. The J gene is TRBJ2-2, the V gene TRBV5-1; unclear D gene. CDR3 sequence (DNA): TGCGCCAGCAGCACCACTGGCGGAGCGAACACCGGGGAGCTGTTTTTT. It encodes CASSTTGGANTGELFF.